This passage covers 17 T cell receptor beta chains from one sample sequenced in a study of a mutant IDH1 vaccine in newly diagnosed glioma. Measured with immunoSEQ multiplex PCR; TCRdb has only the in-frame clones, and not every one. This sample carries about 58,000 clones, around 84% of them seen once, and the ten largest clones take 7.4%. No antigen has been assigned to these receptors. The time point is: week 5, during vaccination. All doses held 300 ug of mutant IDH1 20-mer peptide, with topical imiquimod. Here the sequenced sample was PBMCs, taken from a glioma patient whose treatment included an IDH1 peptide vaccine. The receptors here all came from a woman aged 45-65 years with glioma.

The V and J genes are TRBV7-9 and TRBJ1-1, with no clear D. CDR3 length equals 13 residues. V was shortened by 5 bases and J by 4 bases, with 11 bases between the two germline ends. CDR1 and CDR2 (germline): SEHNR, FQNEAQ (reference sequence). The CDR3 nucleotides read TGTGCCAGCAGCCATCGAATGAGCACTGAAGCTTTCTTT. Protein: CASSHRMSTEAFF.

The chain carries TRBV5-6 and TRBJ1-1; D gene uncertain. The CDR3 is 16 residues long. Trimming left V 4 bases short and J 0 bases short, with 16 bases between. The germline CDR1 and CDR2 sequences are SGHDT and YYEEEE. The CDR3 nucleotides read TGTGCCAGCAGCCAAAGGACGCCTAGGATGAACACTGAAGCTTTCTTT. Translating gives CASSQRTPRMNTEAFF.

This chain links TRBV9 with TRBJ2-1, with TRBD2 matching over 11 bases. V lost 2 bases, J lost 9 bases, and 4 bases stayed unmatched. The length of the CDR3 is 14 residues. Germline-derived CDR1 and CDR2 are SGDLS and YYNGEE. The CDR3 DNA sequence: TGTGCCAGCAGCGTTTCTAGCGGGGGGTTTGAGCAGTTCTTC. This codes for CASSVSSGGFEQFF.

The CDR3 DNA is TGCAGCGTGGCCGCAGACAGGGGGCTGGAGACCCAGTACTTC. It codes for CSVAADRGLETQYF. This rearrangement joins TRBV29-1 to TRBJ2-5; TRBD1 agrees at 10 bases. The germline V gene encodes CDR1 SQVTM and CDR2 ANQGSEA. V lost 6 bases and J lost 5; bases outside the gene matches: 9. The CDR3 extends over 14 amino acids.

This chain connects TRBV9 to TRBJ1-2; tentatively, D is TRBD1 (6 bases). The germline V gene encodes CDR1 SGDLS and CDR2 YYNGEE. Trimming pared 3 bases from V and 7 bases from J, leaving 25 bases between. This CDR3 contains 17 residues. DNA of the CDR3: TGTGCCAGCAGCGCGATGACACAGGGAAGCCTTAGGAGTGGCTACACCTTC. Translated, it gives CASSAMTQGSLRSGYTF.

The V and J genes are TRBV2 and TRBJ2-7, with TRBD1 identical over 8 bases. CDR1 SNHLY and CDR2 FYNNEI come from the germline V gene. V lost 7 bases to trimming and J lost 9 bases; unmatched junction nucleotides: 11. The CDR3 spans 13 residues. The CDR3 here is CASTLDQGAGQYF. The DNA for the CDR3 is TGTGCCAGCACTTTAGATCAGGGGGCAGGGCAGTACTTC.

The chain couples TRBV6-1 to TRBJ2-3, with unresolved D. The V gene's germline CDR1 is MNHNS and CDR2 SASEGT. The CDR3 consists of 12 residues. The ends were cut back, 6 bases at V and 6 bases at J, with 10 bases in the middle. CDR3 nucleotide sequence: TGTGCCAGCAGACTCTATGGGGATACGCAGTATTTT. Translated, it gives CASRLYGDTQYF.

V gene TRBV5-4 combines with J gene TRBJ2-1; 9 bases match TRBD2. The CDR3 spans 16 residues. CDR1 and CDR2 from the germline V gene are SGHNT and YYREEE (reference sequence). Trimming removed 1 base from V and 10 bases from J; junction bases left unmatched: 12. The CDR3 is CASSLSRGGPPNEQFF. The DNA for the CDR3 is TGTGCCAGCAGCTTGTCGCGGGGGGGCCCCCCGAACGAGCAGTTCTTC.

This chain connects TRBV6-1 to TRBJ2-7; D tentatively reads TRBD1 or TRBD2 (5 bases each). CDR1 MNHNS and CDR2 SASEGT come from the germline V gene. CDR3 length: 18 residues. With 2 bases removed from V and 2 bases from J, the gap between germline ends came to 22 bases. Written as DNA, the CDR3 is TGTGCCAGCAGTGAATCGCTGCCCGGGGCTGACTTCCCCTACGAGCAGTACTTC. The encoded protein is CASSESLPGADFPYEQYF.

This chain uses TRBV7-9 with TRBJ2-7, with 7 positions matching TRBD1. CDR1 is SEHNR, CDR2 FQNEAQ, per germline (reference sequence). J gave up 3 bases and V 5 bases, and 13 bases lay outside the gene matches. The CDR3 runs 16 residues. The CDR3 protein is CASSLGSGTVGYEQYF. In nucleotides, the CDR3 is TGTGCCAGCAGCCTAGGTTCCGGGACAGTCGGCTACGAGCAGTACTTC. Drawing the rest from reference TRBV7-9 and TRBJ2-7, the complete variable domain is DTGVSQNPRHKITKRGQNVTFRCDPISEHNRLYWYRQTLGQGPEFLTYFQNEAQLEKSRLLSDRFSAERPKGSFSTLEIQRTEQGDSAMYLCASSLGSGTVGYEQYFGPGTRLTVT.

V usage is TRBV6-5 and J usage is TRBJ1-5; no reliable D call. CDR1 MNHEY and CDR2 SVGAGI come from the germline V gene. The CDR3 runs to 15 residues. V was pared by 5 bases and J by 6 bases, with 17 bases between. CDR3 sequence: CASSPAAVPGQPQHF. As DNA, the CDR3 is TGTGCCAGCAGTCCGGCGGCAGTCCCGGGTCAGCCCCAGCATTTT.

The CDR3 here is CASSLVGDRGLYEQYF. The CDR3 nucleotides read TGTGCCAGCAGCTTGGTGGGGGACAGGGGGCTGTACGAGCAGTACTTC. The chain links TRBV5-8 to TRBJ2-7, with TRBD1 matching over 12 bases. With V trimmed by 0 bases and J by 4 bases, 5 bases remained unmatched. This CDR3 spans 16 amino acids. Per germline, CDR1 SGHTS and CDR2 YDEGEE.

The rearrangement joins TRBV5-1 to TRBJ1-6, with D perhaps matching TRBD1 (5 bases). V lost 2 bases to trimming and J lost 3 bases, with 15 bases between them. This CDR3 has 17 residues. CDR1 and CDR2 from the germline V gene are SGHRS and YFSETQ. The CDR3 DNA follows: TGCGCCAGCAGCTTTATGGGGGTCCCCCTCTATAATTCACCCCTCCACTTT. As protein: CASSFMGVPLYNSPLHF.

The chain couples TRBV6-5 to TRBJ2-5; no clear D. From germline, CDR1 is MNHEY and CDR2 SVGAGI. V was clipped by 6 bases and J by 4 bases, with 6 bases between them. The CDR3 covers 11 residues. CDR3: CASSLRETQYF. The CDR3 coding sequence is TGTGCCAGCAGCTTGAGAGAGACCCAGTACTTC.

The rearrangement uses TRBV7-3 and TRBJ1-5; a possible D gene is TRBD1 (5 bases). V lost 0 bases to trimming and J lost 7 bases, with 7 bases between them. Germline CDR1 SGHTA, CDR2 FQGTGA. There are 13 residues in the CDR3. Written as DNA, the CDR3 is TGTGCCAGCAGCTTAACCGGGGGACAGCCCCAGCATTTT. It codes for CASSLTGGQPQHF. The variable domain in full, with the rest retrieved from reference TRBV7-3 and TRBJ1-5, is GAGVSQTPSNKVTEKGKYVELRCDPISGHTALYWYRQSLGQGPEFLIYFQGTGAADDSGLPNDRFFAVRPEGSVSTLKIQRTERGDSAVYLCASSLTGGQPQHFGDGTRLSIL.

The chain links TRBV28 to TRBJ1-5; unclear D gene. The germline V gene encodes CDR1 MDHEN and CDR2 SYDVKM. The CDR3 has 14 residues. The ends were cut back, 1 base at V and 6 bases at J, with 10 bases in the middle. The CDR3 DNA follows: TGTGCCAGCAGTTTATCGGGGTTTAGTCAGCCCCAGCATTTT. This translates into CASSLSGFSQPQHF.

The rearrangement links TRBV7-2 to TRBJ1-1; tentatively, D is TRBD1 (5 bases). There are 16 residues in the CDR3. V was shortened by 4 bases and J by 8 bases, with 23 bases between the two germline ends. Germline V gives CDR1 SGHTA, CDR2 FQGNSA. Here the CDR3 DNA reads TGTGCCAGCAGCTCCGACGGGACGTCCCCGGGAAGGGAAGCTTTCTTT. Amino acid sequence: CASSSDGTSPGREAFF.